What follows are 31 T cell receptor beta chains derived from one specimen sequenced in a study of T cell responses to AZD1222 COVID-19 vaccine. Only in-frame clones appear in the TCRdb table, and some are missing; sequencing was by immunoSEQ multiplex PCR. This table has around 120,000 clones, roughly 90% appearing once. The sequenced sample was peripheral blood, obtained on day 0 of AZD1222 vaccination. Every receptor here comes from an adult in good health.

V is TRBV10-3 and J is TRBJ1-2; D is undetermined. CDR1 and CDR2 (germline): ENHRY, SYGVKD. V was trimmed by 0 bases and J by 6 bases, leaving 14 bases between them. This CDR3 comprises 15 residues. This CDR3 is CAISESELGGDGYTF. For the CDR3, the DNA is TGTGCCATCAGTGAGTCAGAACTCGGCGGAGATGGCTACACCTTC.

This chain links TRBV7-8 with TRBJ1-5; a possible D gene is TRBD1 (6 bases). The CDR3 extends over 16 amino acids. Germline V CDR1 and CDR2: SGHVS, FQNEAQ. The V and J ends lost 1 base and 4 bases respectively, with 14 bases between them. This CDR3 is CASSLVAGVPNQPQHF. DNA for the CDR3: TGTGCCAGCAGCTTAGTCGCAGGGGTACCGAATCAGCCCCAGCATTTT.

The gene calls are TRBV27 and TRBJ1-1; D remains ambiguous. Germline lookup yields CDR1 MNHEY and CDR2 SMNVEV (reference sequence). V shed 5 bases and J shed 6 bases, with 19 bases lying between them. The CDR3 covers 15 residues. CDR3 amino acids: CASSHMTSKSSEAFF. DNA of the CDR3: TGTGCCAGCAGTCACATGACAAGTAAGTCGTCTGAAGCTTTCTTT.

A note on this clone: Different DNA sequences within this sample yield the same CDR3. The V call is TRBV9, the J call TRBJ1-4; no firm D call. The length of the CDR3 is 15 residues. V was pared by 0 bases and J by 5 bases, with 11 bases between. CDR1 is SGDLS and CDR2 is YYNGEE in the germline V gene. CDR3 region: CASSVEGRRNEKLFF. The CDR3 nucleotides read TGTGCCAGCAGCGTAGAGGGCCGCCGGAATGAAAAACTGTTTTTT. Full variable domain (rest looked up from reference TRBV9 and TRBJ1-4): DSGVTQTPKHLITATGQRVTLRCSPRSGDLSVYWYQQSLDQGLQFLIQYYNGEERAKGNILERFSAQQFPDLHSELNLSSLELGDSALYFCASSVEGRRNEKLFFGSGTQLSVL.

V and J are TRBV5-1 and TRBJ1-2; a weak D match, TRBD1 (5 bases). The ends were cut back, 4 bases at V and 6 bases at J, with 16 bases in the middle. The CDR3 spans 14 residues. Germline V gene sequence: CDR1 SGHRS, CDR2 YFSETQ. The CDR3 loop is CASSINRQSDGYTF. The DNA for the CDR3 is TGCGCCAGCAGCATAAACCGACAGTCGGATGGCTACACCTTC.

The chain recombines TRBV18 with TRBJ1-2; no definite D call. CDR1 and CDR2 (germline): KGHSH, LQKENI. The V gene lost 3 bases and the J gene lost 3 bases, with 17 bases spanning the gap. The CDR3 contains 16 residues. CDR3 region: CASSPPGATRDYGYTF. CDR3 nucleotides: TGTGCCAGCTCACCCCCTGGAGCAACGAGGGACTATGGCTACACCTTC. The full variable domain, its missing parts supplied by reference TRBV18 and TRBJ1-2, is NAGVMQNPRHLVRRRGQEARLRCSPMKGHSHVYWYRQLPEEGLKFMVYLQKENIIDESGMPKERFSAEFPKEGPSILRIQQVVRGDSAAYFCASSPPGATRDYGYTFGSGTRLTVV.

J is TRBJ1-6 and V is TRBV6-5; unclear D gene. In germline, CDR1 is MNHEY, CDR2 SVGAGI. The CDR3 extends over 14 amino acids. Trimming left V 5 bases short and J 8 bases short, with 13 bases between. The CDR3 region has the DNA TGTGCCAGCAGTCCACAGCCGCCGGATTCACCCCTCCACTTT. It codes for CASSPQPPDSPLHF.

The rearrangement links TRBV6-5 to TRBJ1-1; a weak D match, TRBD1 (5 bases). This CDR3 region has 14 residues. V was trimmed by 0 bases and J by 1 base, leaving 6 bases between them. Germline CDR1 MNHEY, CDR2 SVGAGI. The CDR3 is CASSYSRGNTEAFF. DNA for the CDR3: TGTGCCAGCAGTTACTCGAGGGGGAACACTGAAGCTTTCTTT.

This rearrangement joins TRBV7-2 to TRBJ1-1, with D possibly being TRBD1 (5 bases). Trimming left V 5 bases short and J 1 base short, with 8 bases between. The CDR3 totals 13 residues. Looked up from germline, CDR1 is SGHTA and CDR2 is FQGNSA. The CDR3 DNA is TGTGCCAGCAGCACGACAGAGAACACTGAAGCTTTCTTT. Translating gives CASSTTENTEAFF. The full variable domain, rest sourced from reference TRBV7-2 and TRBJ1-1, is GAGVSQSPSNKVTEKGKDVELRCDPISGHTALYWYRQSLGQGLEFLIYFQGNSAPDKSGLPSDRFSAERTGGSVSTLTIQRTQQEDSAVYLCASSTTENTEAFFGQGTRLTVV.

The sample holds a few counts of this clone. CDR3 bases: TGTGCCAGCAGCTTAACAGGGGGGGCTTATGGCTACACCTTC. Its translation is CASSLTGGAYGYTF. The chain is built from TRBV7-3 and TRBJ1-2; possible D gene TRBD1, 6 bases. The CDR3 spans 14 residues. V gave up 0 bases and J gave up 5 bases, with 10 bases separating them. Germline V gene lookup returns CDR1 SGHTA and CDR2 FQGTGA.

The chain uses TRBV2 and TRBJ2-2; 10 bases align to TRBD2. CDR3 length: 14 residues. Per the germline V gene, CDR1 is SNHLY and CDR2 is FYNNEI. The V segment lost 11 bases and the J segment 2 bases; nucleotides outside the gene matches: 5. CDR3 bases: TGTGCCGGGGGACTAGCGAAAAACACCGGGGAGCTGTTTTTT. It codes for CAGGLAKNTGELFF.

The genes are TRBV7-2 and TRBJ1-1; TRBD1 is a possible D gene (5 bases). CDR1 and CDR2 (germline): SGHTA, FQGNSA. Deletions cut 2 bases from V and 10 bases from J, with 14 bases between. CDR3 length equals 13 residues. The DNA for the CDR3 is TGTGCCAGCAGCTTAACGGGGGTTAGGTCAGCTTTCTTT. This translates into CASSLTGVRSAFF.

The gene calls are TRBV5-1 and TRBJ2-7; TRBD2 matches at 7 bases. Per germline, CDR1 SGHRS and CDR2 YFSETQ. The V segment lost 5 bases and the J segment 2 bases; nucleotides outside the gene matches: 10. This CDR3 has 15 residues. CDR3: CASSSQAGSAYEQYF. CDR3 DNA sequence: TGCGCCAGCAGTTCCCAAGCGGGGAGCGCCTACGAGCAGTACTTC. The variable domain in full, with the rest retrieved from reference TRBV5-1 and TRBJ2-7, is KAGVTQTPRYLIKTRGQQVTLSCSPISGHRSVSWYQQTPGQGLQFLFEYFSETQRNKGNFPGRFSGRQFSNSRSEMNVSTLELGDSALYLCASSSQAGSAYEQYFGPGTRLTVT.

The chain employs TRBV5-1 and TRBJ2-3, with TRBD2 matching 7 bases. The CDR3 totals 15 residues. Germline CDR1 reads SGHRS; CDR2 reads YFSETQ. V dropped 4 bases and J dropped 1; count of bases not matched to a gene: 6. The CDR3 protein is CASSLGGSGTDTQYF. Written as DNA, the CDR3 is TGCGCCAGCAGCCTCGGGGGGTCCGGCACAGATACGCAGTATTTT. The full variable domain, its missing parts supplied by reference TRBV5-1 and TRBJ2-3, is KAGVTQTPRYLIKTRGQQVTLSCSPISGHRSVSWYQQTPGQGLQFLFEYFSETQRNKGNFPGRFSGRQFSNSRSEMNVSTLELGDSALYLCASSLGGSGTDTQYFGPGTRLTVL.

The V gene is TRBV24-1, the J gene TRBJ2-1, with 8 positions matching TRBD1. Germline V gene data show CDR1 as KGHDR and CDR2 as SFDVKD. V dropped 4 bases and J dropped 6; count of bases not matched to a gene: 7. CDR3 length equals 15 residues. CDR3 nucleotides: TGTGCCACCAGTGACCCCAGGGGGCGTACCAATGAGCAGTTCTTC. Translated: CATSDPRGRTNEQFF.

The chain carries TRBV2 and TRBJ2-3, with TRBD1 as a possible D gene (6 bases). Germline loops: CDR1 SNHLY, CDR2 FYNNEI. V was pared by 4 bases and J by 3 bases, with 11 bases between. The CDR3 length is 14 residues. The CDR3 reads CASSATGITDTQYF. In nucleotides, the CDR3 is TGTGCCAGCAGTGCAACAGGGATTACAGATACGCAGTATTTT.

The chain carries TRBV11-3 and TRBJ2-3; D not resolved. Looked up from germline, CDR1 is SGHNT and CDR2 is YENEEA. CDR3 length: 13 amino acids. The V and J ends lost 3 bases and 0 bases respectively, with 4 bases between them. CDR3 bases: TGTGCCAGCAGCTTCTATAGCACAGATACGCAGTATTTT. Translating gives CASSFYSTDTQYF.

This clone appeared a single time. The chain joins TRBV6-6 to TRBJ1-6; 9 nucleotides agree with TRBD1. CDR3 length equals 16 residues. The germline gives CDR1 MNHNY, CDR2 SVGAGI (reference sequence). Losses at the gene ends were 2 bases for V and 6 bases for J; bases not matched to a gene: 5. The CDR3 nucleotides read TGTGCCAGCAGTTACCCTCCGGGACAGGGTAATTCACCCCTCCACTTT. Encoded protein: CASSYPPGQGNSPLHF.

The chain carries TRBV13 and TRBJ2-1; 8 bases agree with TRBD1. The ends lost 2 bases at V and 2 bases at J; junction bases unmatched: 5. Looked up from germline, CDR1 is PRHDT and CDR2 is FYEKMQ (reference sequence). The CDR3 covers 16 residues. CDR3 in DNA: TGTGCCAGCAGCTTACCCGGACAGGGACCCTACAATGAGCAGTTCTTC. As protein: CASSLPGQGPYNEQFF.

The gene calls are TRBV25-1 and TRBJ1-2, with D unresolved. In germline, CDR1 is MGHDK, CDR2 SYGVNS. This CDR3 has 11 amino acids. Between the trimmed V and J ends, which lost 1 base and 9 bases, there was a span of 6 bases. The CDR3 DNA reads TGTGCCAGCAGTGAATCCGTGAGCTACACCTTC. Its translation: CASSESVSYTF.

The chain's CDR3 is CASSPTSGGADTQYF. The DNA for the CDR3 is TGCGCCAGCAGCCCCACTAGCGGGGGGGCGGATACGCAGTATTTT. The chain employs TRBV5-1 and TRBJ2-3; 13 bases are shared with TRBD2. Per germline, CDR1 SGHRS and CDR2 YFSETQ. The CDR3 length is 15 residues. V shed 4 bases and J 6 bases; nucleotides not matched to a gene: 5.

The chain recombines TRBV15 with TRBJ1-6; D possibly corresponds to TRBD1 (6 bases). Germline V lookup: CDR1 LNHNV, CDR2 YYDKDF (reference sequence). V dropped 0 bases and J dropped 7 bases, with 10 bases sitting between them. CDR3 length: 15 residues. DNA of the CDR3: TGTGCCACCAGCAGAGATAGGAGGGGGAATTCACCCCTCCACTTT. Amino acid sequence: CATSRDRRGNSPLHF.

The chain links TRBV5-1 to TRBJ2-5; 7 bases map to TRBD1. J was trimmed by 1 base and V by 2 bases; bases with no gene match: 5. The CDR3 length is 15 residues. Germline V gene lookup returns CDR1 SGHRS and CDR2 YFSETQ. CDR3 sequence reads: CASSFQGGLQETQYF. As DNA, the CDR3 is TGCGCCAGCAGCTTTCAAGGGGGCCTCCAAGAGACCCAGTACTTC.

V and J are TRBV7-9 and TRBJ2-7; 7 nucleotides line up with TRBD1. Per germline, CDR1 SEHNR and CDR2 FQNEAQ (reference sequence). The CDR3 has 12 residues. J lost 6 bases, V lost 5 bases, and 4 bases had no gene match. CDR3 bases: TGTGCCAGCAGCCGACAGGGTCCCGAGCAGTACTTC. Its protein product is CASSRQGPEQYF.

The chain combines TRBV4-2 with TRBJ2-3, with TRBD1 matching over 7 bases. CDR3 length: 16 amino acids. The ends lost 1 base at V and 1 base at J; junction bases unmatched: 5. Germline assignment: CDR1 LGHNA and CDR2 YNFKEQ. The CDR3 sequence: CASSQVGQRGTDTQYF. The CDR3 nucleotides read TGTGCCAGCAGCCAAGTGGGACAGCGAGGCACAGATACGCAGTATTTT.

The chain links TRBV19 to TRBJ2-3, with D tentatively TRBD2 (5 bases). The CDR3 has 13 residues. CDR1 is LNHDA, CDR2 SQIVND, per germline (reference sequence). Trimming pared 1 base from V and 7 bases from J, leaving 9 bases between. CDR3 DNA: TGTGCCAGTAGTATAGGTTCGGGATATACGCAGTATTTT. Its protein is CASSIGSGYTQYF.

The V call is TRBV5-1, the J call TRBJ1-2, with 8 bases lining up with TRBD1. Trimming took 4 bases from V and 4 from J; bases not matched to a gene: 12. This CDR3 has 16 amino acids. Per the germline V gene, CDR1 is SGHRS and CDR2 is YFSETQ. The CDR3 loop is CASSPDRDRLGYGYTF. The DNA of the CDR3 is TGCGCCAGCAGCCCCGATCGGGACAGGTTAGGCTATGGCTACACCTTC. Filled out from reference TRBV5-1 and TRBJ1-2, the complete variable domain reads KAGVTQTPRYLIKTRGQQVTLSCSPISGHRSVSWYQQTPGQGLQFLFEYFSETQRNKGNFPGRFSGRQFSNSRSEMNVSTLELGDSALYLCASSPDRDRLGYGYTFGSGTRLTVV.

The chain couples TRBV24-1 to TRBJ2-3; 12 positions match TRBD2. The germline gives CDR1 KGHDR, CDR2 SFDVKD. The V segment lost 11 bases and the J segment 0 bases; nucleotides outside the gene matches: 8. The CDR3 spans 16 residues. The CDR3 region has the DNA TGTGCCATCGGACAGGGGACTAGCGGGAGCACAGATACGCAGTATTTT. Translating gives CAIGQGTSGSTDTQYF.

The V call is TRBV29-1, the J call TRBJ2-4, with D perhaps TRBD1 (6 bases). The germline V gene has CDR1 SQVTM and CDR2 ANQGSEA. V lost 4 bases, J lost 7 bases, and 8 bases lay in between. This CDR3 has 11 residues. CDR3 coding DNA: TGCAGCGTTGGGGACAAGAACATTCAGTACTTC. It codes for CSVGDKNIQYF.

The chain combines TRBV6-5 with TRBJ1-4; TRBD1 matches at 10 bases. Trimming at V came to 8 bases and at J to 5 bases, leaving 5 bases not matched to a gene. Germline CDR1 is MNHEY and CDR2 is SVGAGI. This CDR3 spans 14 amino acids. CDR3 nucleotide sequence: TGTGCCAGCTCCCCGGGACAGGGGAATGAAAAACTGTTTTTT. This sequence encodes CASSPGQGNEKLFF.

The rearrangement uses TRBV7-6 and TRBJ2-1; D is perhaps TRBD2 (7 bases). This CDR3 comprises 11 residues. The V gene lost 5 bases and the J gene lost 12 bases, with 11 bases spanning the gap. Germline V gives CDR1 SGHVS, CDR2 FNYEAQ. DNA of the CDR3: TGTGCCAGCAGCCGGGGGGACATGCAGTTCTTC. It specifies CASSRGDMQFF.